This entry concerns a single T cell receptor (beta chain). The source of the sample is a study of OX40 agonist ivuxolimab in advanced cancers. Measured with immunoSEQ multiplex PCR; TCRdb has only the in-frame clones, and not every one. The repertoire holds some 100,000 clones, with just over 90% as singletons. From germline, CDR1 is GTSNPN and CDR2 SVGIG (reference sequence). The CDR3 contains 13 residues. Trimming cost V 3 bases and J 8 bases, with 14 bases left between them. This specimen consisted of CD4+ or CD8+ T cells sorted from blood, obtained in a trial of the OX40 agonist ivuxolimab. The chain recombines TRBV30 with TRBJ2-1; D might be TRBD1 (5 bases). The sequence derives from an adult with an advanced solid tumor such as melanoma, head and neck, liver or kidney cancer. CDR3 protein: CAWSMGHKDEQFF. CDR3 sequence (DNA): TGTGCCTGGAGCATGGGGCACAAGGATGAGCAGTTCTTC.